A single sample is the source of the 5 T cell receptor beta chains below, sequenced in a study of post-analysis software for immune sequencing data. TCR beta libraries were prepared from cDNA with unique molecular identifiers. In TCRdb, the PCR reads were re-called with MiXCR into one record per CDR3 protein. The sample lists about 460,000 distinct CDR3 sequences, less than 45% seen once, with around 10% in the top ten. Study-wide results and caveats: Patients showed TRBV5-6, TRBV5-1 and TRBV20-1 among four to six TRBV segments more frequent than in controls.

Their antigens remain unidentified. Sequencing was performed on blood. These receptors originate from a girl between 10 and 17 years old with multiple sclerosis.

Concerning this clonotype: Relative to the germline gene, one junction end is altered; a read error may explain this. The chain uses TRBV6-5 and TRBJ1-1; D is undetermined. CDR3 length: 13 residues. Germline lookup yields CDR1 MNHEY and CDR2 SVGAGI. The CDR3 sequence is CAGSPTILTEAFF. Written as DNA, the CDR3 is TGTGCCGGCAGCCCAACAATCTTGACTGAAGCTTTCTTT.

In its sample, this clonotype was seen a few times. The chain uses TRBV4-1 and TRBJ2-7; 7 nucleotides agree with TRBD2. The J segment lost 5 bases and the V segment lost 0 bases, leaving 16 bases of the junction unmatched. Germline V lookup: CDR1 MGHRA, CDR2 YSYEKL. This CDR3 contains 18 residues. The CDR3 loop reads CASSQDRYVRGSRNEQYF. The CDR3 nucleotides read TGCGCCAGCAGCCAAGATCGCTACGTGCGCGGGAGTCGCAACGAGCAGTACTTC.

V is TRBV5-1 and J is TRBJ2-1, with D maybe TRBD2 (6 bases). Trimming took 9 bases from V and 2 from J, leaving 18 bases between them. Germline V lookup: CDR1 SGHRS, CDR2 YFSETQ. The length of the CDR3 is 15 residues. The CDR3 DNA reads as TGCGCCACCACCTCGGGAGACCTTCCCTACAATGAGCAGTTCTTC. Translated: CATTSGDLPYNEQFF.

This clonotype has just a few counts. At one boundary the junction diverges from the germline segment, which might be a read error. J is TRBJ2-1 and V is TRBV20-1; 13 nucleotides agree with TRBD2. Germline assignment: CDR1 DFQATT and CDR2 SNEGSKA (reference sequence). The length of the CDR3 is 15 residues. CDR3 sequence (DNA): TGCAGTGTTAGAGTGGGACTAGCGGGAAAAAATGAGCAGTTCTTC. The encoded protein is CSVRVGLAGKNEQFF.

The CDR3 region is CASSEPNELNGYTF. CDR3 bases: TGTGCCAGCAGTGAACCCAACGAGTTGAATGGCTACACCTTC. The chain is built from TRBV25-1 and TRBJ1-2; D not certain. V was clipped by 2 bases and J by 6 bases, with 13 bases between them. Germline V CDR1 and CDR2: MGHDK, SYGVNS. The CDR3 consists of 14 residues.